This T cell receptor beta chain was documented in a study of cytomegalovirus exposure and HLA in healthy donors (dated by TCRdb to about 2017). Concerning the study at large: According to a later analysis, the roughly 120 validation repertoires were produced on the same platform as the 700 or so repertoires of the first cohort. A separate validation cohort of approximately 130 different subjects was used in addition to the approximately 670-subject first cohort. High-throughput TCR immunosequencing, statistical association of individual TCRs with disease status, and machine learning were combined to predict cytomegalovirus infection status. The study aimed to test whether cataloging public T cell receptors could reveal signatures of past pathogen exposure.

What the work shows at the level of the full study, not this receptor alone: All 120 or so repertoires were used to score co-occurrence in the validation cohort in a later analysis, because that analysis had no HLA typing for the cohort. A later analysis found that TCRs clustered in the first cohort also tended to co-occur in the 95 to 150 validation repertoires, with approximately 95% of cluster scores above 0. According to the authors, the approach could potentially be generalized to other disease states and immunological phenotypes. In vitro tests confirmed that a few of the cytomegalovirus-associated TCR beta chains recognize cytomegalovirus antigens. Across donors, most TCR sequences were observed very rarely, whereas some public TCRs were present in many individuals. The classifier was reported to diagnose cytomegalovirus status with high specificity and sensitivity in both the original cohort and the validation cohort. The study listed 164 TCR beta chains as associated with cytomegalovirus.

In regard to this clone: Its cognate antigen has yet to be identified. No qualities accompany the bases; no much larger clone lies one base away.

Donors formed part of the validation cohort, which comprised 120 subjects and was distinct from the first cohort of several hundred subjects. Libraries were prepared through the immunoSEQ multiplex PCR assay. From the authors' description of their analysis: A statistical classification framework was developed to diagnose cytomegalovirus status using the catalog of TCR beta chain sequences. TCRdb re-hosts the immuneACCESS table, in-frame sequences only. Its copies lack some clones; in the studies checked, an unresolved V gene accounts for under half of them, and the cause for the rest is not known. The V and J calls and clone size were taken over from that table, and D and trimming were inferred from the DNA. For this sample the table gives hundreds of thousands of clones, of which approximately 90% were detected only once. The ten largest clonotypes hold 2.6% of the sample. The source material was PBMCs. The TCR originated in a man between 18 and 29 years old in good health and CMV-seronegative.

The nucleotides read TGCGCCAGCAGCTTGGGAAGCGGAATAACCTACGAGCAGTACTTC. The resulting protein is CASSLGSGITYEQYF. Recombination joined TRBV5-1 with TRBJ2-7; TRBD2 is a weak D gene call, 5 bases matching. CDR1 SGHRS and CDR2 YFSETQ were looked up in the germline V gene. V loses 0 bases, J loses 2 bases, and the germline ends lie 12 bases apart. The CDR3 has 15 amino acids, counting the end cysteine and phenylalanine. This entry keeps only the CDR3 DNA: 45 bases, framed from base 1.